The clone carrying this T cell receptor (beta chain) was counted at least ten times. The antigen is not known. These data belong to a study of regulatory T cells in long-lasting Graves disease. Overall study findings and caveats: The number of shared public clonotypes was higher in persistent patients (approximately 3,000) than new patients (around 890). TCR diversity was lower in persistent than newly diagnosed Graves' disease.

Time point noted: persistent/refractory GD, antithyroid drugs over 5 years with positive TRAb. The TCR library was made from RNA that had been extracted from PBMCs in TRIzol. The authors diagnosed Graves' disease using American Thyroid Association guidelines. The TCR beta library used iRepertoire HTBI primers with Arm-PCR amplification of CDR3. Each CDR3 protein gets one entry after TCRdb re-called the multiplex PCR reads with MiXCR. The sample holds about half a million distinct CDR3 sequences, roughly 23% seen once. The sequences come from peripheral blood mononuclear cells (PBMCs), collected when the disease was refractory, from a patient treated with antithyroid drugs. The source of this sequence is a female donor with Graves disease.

The CDR3 DNA sequence: TGTGCCAGCAGCTTAGAACGAGGGACTAGGAACACTGAAGCTTTCTTT. Protein sequence: CASSLERGTRNTEAFF. This chain joins TRBV13 and TRBJ1-1; maybe TRBD1 (5 bases). CDR3 size: 16 residues. Per germline, CDR1 PRHDT and CDR2 FYEKMQ (reference sequence). Trimming took off 1 base at V and 1 base at J, with 13 bases between the two ends.